This passage covers 22 T cell receptor beta chains from one sample sequenced in a study of blood T cell repertoires in COVID-19. Generated by immunoSEQ multiplex PCR, the TCRdb table keeps only in-frame clones and is missing some. The sample carries 200,000 to 250,000 clones, around four fifths recorded once. Sequencing input: peripheral blood. All receptors come from a woman aged 45-60 years with active or convalescent COVID-19.

The chain carries TRBV28 and TRBJ2-2; D gene uncertain. The V end lost 2 bases, the J end lost 1 base, and 5 bases lay between the germline ends. The CDR3 covers 14 residues. CDR1 is MDHEN and CDR2 is SYDVKM in the germline V gene. CDR3 coding DNA: TGTGCCAGCAGTTTAGCGGTGAACACCGGGGAGCTGTTTTTT. Protein sequence: CASSLAVNTGELFF.

The chain recombines TRBV6-6 with TRBJ2-5, with a possible D match to TRBD2 (5 bases). V lost 3 bases, J lost 2 bases, and 10 bases lay in between. Germline-derived CDR1 and CDR2 are MNHNY and SVGAGI (reference sequence). This CDR3 contains 14 residues. CDR3 amino acids: CASSYVTGQETQYF. CDR3 in DNA: TGTGCCAGCAGTTATGTAACGGGACAAGAGACCCAGTACTTC.

The chain joins TRBV6-5 to TRBJ1-1; 9 bases map to TRBD1. Germline V gene sequence: CDR1 MNHEY, CDR2 SVGAGI. V trimming: 6 bases; J trimming: 5 bases; junction bases outside the gene matches: 10. The length of the CDR3 is 15 residues. The CDR3 DNA sequence: TGTGCCAGCAGGATCACAGGGGGCGGTGGGACTGAAGCTTTCTTT. Translation gives CASRITGGGGTEAFF.

V and J are TRBV13 and TRBJ2-7; TRBD2 matches at 7 bases. Unmatched junction bases numbered 3, after V lost 2 bases and J lost 2 bases. The germline V gene has CDR1 PRHDT and CDR2 FYEKMQ (reference sequence). CDR3 length: 14 residues. The CDR3 sequence: CASSLTSVAYEQYF. Here the CDR3 DNA reads TGTGCCAGCAGCTTAACTAGCGTAGCCTACGAGCAGTACTTC. Using reference TRBV13 and TRBJ2-7 for the parts outside the CDR3, the full variable domain is AAGVIQSPRHLIKEKRETATLKCYPIPRHDTVYWYQQGPGQDPQFLISFYEKMQSDKGSIPDRFSAQQFSDYHSELNMSSLELGDSALYFCASSLTSVAYEQYFGPGTRLTVT.

This chain connects TRBV5-4 to TRBJ2-5, with 9 bases that match TRBD2. This CDR3 contains 13 residues. V dropped 5 bases and J dropped 3; count of bases not matched to a gene: 2. Germline lookup yields CDR1 SGHNT and CDR2 YYREEE (reference sequence). The CDR3 sequence: CASRRLAEETQYF. In nucleotides, the CDR3 is TGTGCCAGCAGGAGACTAGCGGAAGAGACCCAGTACTTC. Complete variable domain (other parts from reference TRBV5-4 and TRBJ2-5): ETGVTQSPTHLIKTRGQQVTLRCSSQSGHNTVSWYQQALGQGPQFIFQYYREEENGRGNFPPRFSGLQFPNYSSELNVNALELDDSALYLCASRRLAEETQYFGPGTRLLVL.

The chain recombines TRBV2 with TRBJ2-2; 12 nucleotides line up with TRBD2. From germline, CDR1 is SNHLY and CDR2 FYNNEI. CDR3 length: 16 amino acids. With V trimmed by 4 bases and J by 5 bases, 5 bases remained unmatched. In nucleotides, the CDR3 is TGTGCCAGCAGTGGGGCACTAGCGGGGGGAACCGGGGAGCTGTTTTTT. Residues: CASSGALAGGTGELFF.

Written as DNA, the CDR3 is TGTGCCAGCAGTTCGGGACTTTTCTCCTACGAGCAGTACTTC. Translated, it gives CASSSGLFSYEQYF. V gene TRBV27 combines with J gene TRBJ2-7, with a possible D match to TRBD2 (6 bases). Trimming shortened V by 4 bases and J by 0 bases, and 10 bases separated the two germline ends. This CDR3 region has 14 residues. CDR1 MNHEY and CDR2 SMNVEV come from the germline V gene (reference sequence).

This clone was found a few times. This chain links TRBV3-1 (or the pseudogene TRBV3-2) with TRBJ1-4; weak D call: TRBD1 (6 bases). V dropped 6 bases and J dropped 8 bases, with 16 bases sitting between them. This CDR3 is built from 14 residues. From germline, CDR1 is LGHDT and CDR2 YNNKEL (reference sequence). The CDR3 is CASSTQGLGEKLFF. In DNA form, the CDR3 reads TGTGCCAGCAGTACCCAGGGGCTCGGGGAAAAACTGTTTTTT.

The genes are TRBV5-6 and TRBJ1-2; 8 bases line up with TRBD1. Germline CDR1 SGHDT, CDR2 YYEEEE. Trimming removed 0 bases from V and 8 bases from J; junction bases left unmatched: 12. This CDR3 spans 16 amino acids. In nucleotides, the CDR3 is TGTGCCAGCAGCTTGGGCCCCGGGACAGGTGGGATGGGCTACACCTTC. Its translation: CASSLGPGTGGMGYTF.

This clone came up once. The chain uses TRBV3-1 (or the pseudogene TRBV3-2) and TRBJ2-1, with a tentative D call TRBD2 (5 bases). The CDR3 length is 16 residues. Germline V CDR1 and CDR2: LGHDT, YNNKEL (reference sequence). Trimming pared 1 base from V and 9 bases from J, leaving 19 bases between. The CDR3 DNA reads as TGTGCCAGCAGCCAAGGCCTAGCTTTTCAACCAGGTGAGCAGTTCTTC. It specifies CASSQGLAFQPGEQFF.

The chain links TRBV21-1 to TRBJ2-1; no check of the table's D call, TRBD2, against the DNA was made. TRBV21-1 is marked as a pseudogene. The CDR3 has 15 amino acids. For the CDR3, the DNA is TGTGCCAGCAGCAAAGCCCTCCGGAGGGCTTCTGAGCAGTTCTTC. Amino acids: CASSKALRRASEQFF.

The V gene is TRBV7-2, the J gene TRBJ1-2, with 10 bases identical to TRBD1. V shed 8 bases and J 4 bases; nucleotides not matched to a gene: 10. The CDR3 sequence is 15 residues long. The germline V gene has CDR1 SGHTA and CDR2 FQGNSA. For the CDR3, the DNA is TGTGCCAGCGGAAGGGGGACAGGGGCAGCCTATGGCTACACCTTC. It is translated as CASGRGTGAAYGYTF.

This clone has a handful of counts. This chain links TRBV5-1 with TRBJ2-5, with D possibly matching TRBD2 (5 bases). This CDR3 contains 18 residues. V was shortened by 3 bases and J by 1 base, with 22 bases between the two germline ends. CDR1 is SGHRS and CDR2 is YFSETQ in the germline V gene. The CDR3 DNA is TGCGCCAGCAGCTCCCCACGCTTTCGCGGGCTAACCCAAGAGACCCAGTACTTC. It yields the protein CASSSPRFRGLTQETQYF.

This clone was observed a single time. J is TRBJ1-1 and V is TRBV7-3; D call uncertain. The ends were cut back, 1 base at V and 3 bases at J, with 9 bases in the middle. Germline assignment: CDR1 SGHTA and CDR2 FQGTGA. This CDR3 is built from 14 residues. CDR3 nucleotides: TGTGCCAGCAGCTTAAGGGCCGGTTACACTGAAGCTTTCTTT. This sequence encodes CASSLRAGYTEAFF.

The chain is built from TRBV6-1 and TRBJ1-2; 11 bases are a match to TRBD1. The length of the CDR3 is 16 residues. V was clipped by 4 bases and J by 3 bases; unmatched bases: 7. Germline CDR1 MNHNS, CDR2 SASEGT. For the CDR3, the DNA is TGTGCCAGCAGTGGGACAGGGGGCGCCAGGGACTATGGCTACACCTTC. Translation: CASSGTGGARDYGYTF.

As concerns this clone: Germline and junction disagree at one end, which may indicate a read error. J is TRBJ2-1 and V is TRBV27; tentative D call: TRBD2 (5 bases). The CDR3 runs to 14 residues. The germline V gene has CDR1 MNHEY and CDR2 SMNVEV (reference sequence). For the CDR3, the DNA is TGTGCCACCAGTGGAGGACGGCCGTTCTATGAGCAGTTCTTC. Its protein is CATSGGRPFYEQFF.

This clone was counted a single time. The V call is TRBV29-1, the J call TRBJ1-1; D is uncertain. Germline CDR1 is SQVTM and CDR2 is ANQGSEA. The ends were cut back, 3 bases at V and 0 bases at J, with 8 bases in the middle. The CDR3 is 13 amino acids. The CDR3 here is CSVDRLLNTEAFF. CDR3 DNA: TGCAGCGTTGATCGCCTATTGAACACTGAAGCTTTCTTT.

The chain employs TRBV5-1 and TRBJ1-1; 8 bases are a match to TRBD1. Germline CDR1 reads SGHRS; CDR2 reads YFSETQ. The CDR3 spans 16 residues. Losses at the gene ends were 4 bases for V and 11 bases for J; bases not matched to a gene: 19. The CDR3 loop is CASSVESTRGLRTAFF. DNA of the CDR3: TGCGCCAGCAGCGTTGAGTCGACCAGGGGGCTTAGAACGGCTTTCTTT.

CDR3 residues: CASSEGTAGAPEAFF. CDR3 sequence (DNA): TGCGCCAGCAGTGAGGGGACAGCCGGTGCCCCTGAAGCTTTCTTT. The chain has TRBV10-2 and TRBJ1-1, with 7 bases lining up with TRBD1. This CDR3 spans 15 amino acids. Germline trimming cut 2 bases from V and 6 bases from J; bases unmatched to any gene: 9. Per germline, CDR1 WSHSY and CDR2 SAAADI.

The V gene is TRBV7-9, the J gene TRBJ1-5; unclear D gene. CDR1 and CDR2 (germline): SEHNR, FQNEAQ (reference sequence). This CDR3 comprises 14 residues. V lost 3 bases and J 0 bases, leaving 6 bases between the germline ends. The CDR3 is CASSFTYSNQPQHF. The CDR3, as DNA: TGTGCCAGCAGCTTCACCTATAGCAATCAGCCCCAGCATTTT.

The rearrangement joins TRBV9 to TRBJ2-7; D is unresolved. Trimming left V 4 bases short and J 2 bases short, with 13 bases between. This CDR3 contains 14 residues. The V gene's germline CDR1 is SGDLS and CDR2 YYNGEE. The CDR3 DNA is TGTGCCAGCAGCCCTGACACGACCCCCTACGAGCAGTACTTC. This sequence encodes CASSPDTTPYEQYF.

The chain links TRBV5-4 to TRBJ2-2, with a weak D call TRBD2 (5 bases). This CDR3 is 13 amino acids long. CDR1 is SGHNT and CDR2 is YYREEE in the germline V gene (reference sequence). V was shortened by 5 bases and J by 5 bases, with 10 bases between the two germline ends. The CDR3: CASSTGVTGELFF. The CDR3 bases are TGTGCCAGCAGTACCGGGGTTACCGGGGAGCTGTTTTTT.